This T cell receptor (beta chain) was identified during a study of tumor and adjacent non-tumor tissue in lung cancer. Study-wide context: Samples averaged roughly 4.2 million productive TCRbeta reads each.

General study findings and limits: TCR diversity was significantly greater in tumor than normal lung tissue.

This clonotype counts as medium-sized. Its matching antigen is unknown. The CDR3 is 15 amino acids. Trimming took 1 base from V and 7 from J, leaving 14 bases between them. CDR1 and CDR2 (germline): LGHNA, YSLEER. RNA was extracted from bulk tissue without any cell sorting. Newly diagnosed lung cancer patients had thoracic surgery in China, August–late 2014, without prior chemotherapy. The library came from three nested PCR rounds adapted from ARM-PCR protocols. TCRdb re-analysed the multiplex PCR reads in MiXCR, keeping a single row per CDR3 protein. The profile covers about 93,000 distinct CDR3 sequences, with about 67% appearing a single time and about 18% taken by the ten largest.

This clonotype was sampled from a man in his 60s with non-small cell lung cancer. The rearrangement uses TRBV4-3 and TRBJ2-1; a weak D match, TRBD2 (5 bases). The sample taken for sequencing was lung tumor tissue. CDR3 nucleotide sequence: TGCGCCAGCAGCCAAGTCGTTGGTAGCGAAAATGAGCAGTTCTTC. Its protein product is CASSQVVGSENEQFF.